What follows describes a single T cell receptor beta chain. Its antigen remains unidentified. The data are from a study of a mutant IDH1 vaccine in newly diagnosed glioma. Study in general: The treated group averaged approximately 38 years old and was around 62% male, around 38% female. Before enrollment, patients got radiotherapy alone, temozolomide alone, or mostly the combination. Overall study results and limits: There were vaccine-induced immune responses in more than 85% of the patients.

TCRdb keeps only in-frame clones here, not all; method: immunoSEQ multiplex PCR. Of 90,000 to 95,000 clones listed, 83% are singletons. With V trimmed by 5 bases and J by 0 bases, 9 bases remained unmatched. The CDR3 has 18 residues. CDR1 and CDR2 from the germline V gene are SNHLY and FYNNEI. Time point given: baseline, week 1 (first vaccination visit). The treatment: pre-vaccination baseline after standard-of-care therapy. New WHO grade 3 or 4 IDH1-mutant, ATRX-lost astrocytomas were present in all donors. The TCR was taken from a woman aged 50 to 60 with glioma. The J gene is TRBJ2-1, the V gene TRBV2; 11 nucleotides match TRBD2. This sample comprised PBMCs, obtained from a glioma patient treated with radiotherapy, temozolomide or both. The CDR3 coding sequence is TGTGCCAGCAGTTTACTAGCGGGGGTAATAAGCTCCTACAATGAGCAGTTCTTC. Translating it yields CASSLLAGVISSYNEQFF. Combining the CDR3 with reference TRBV2 and TRBJ2-1 gives the whole variable domain EPEVTQTPSHQVTQMGQEVILRCVPISNHLYFYWYRQILGQKVEFLVSFYNNEISEKSEIFDDQFSVERPDGSNFTLKIRSTKLEDSAMYFCASSLLAGVISSYNEQFFGPGTRLTVL.